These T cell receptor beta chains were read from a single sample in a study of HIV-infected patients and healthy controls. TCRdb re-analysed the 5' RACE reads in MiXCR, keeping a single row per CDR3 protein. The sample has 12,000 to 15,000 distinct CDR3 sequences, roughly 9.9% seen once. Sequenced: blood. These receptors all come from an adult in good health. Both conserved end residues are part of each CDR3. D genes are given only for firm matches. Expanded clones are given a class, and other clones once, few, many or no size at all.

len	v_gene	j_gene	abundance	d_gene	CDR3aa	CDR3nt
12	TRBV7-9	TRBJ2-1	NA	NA	CASDGSFNEQFF	TGTGCCAGTGACGGGAGTTTTAATGAGCAGTTCTTC
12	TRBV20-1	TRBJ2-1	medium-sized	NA	CSAFLSYNEQFF	TGCAGTGCTTTCTTATCCTACAATGAGCAGTTCTTC
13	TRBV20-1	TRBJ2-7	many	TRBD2	CSAPGTSGIEQYF	TGCAGTGCCCCCGGGACTAGCGGGATCGAGCAGTACTTC
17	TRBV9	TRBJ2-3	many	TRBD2	CASSVPQTSGPEDTQYF	TGTGCCAGCAGCGTTCCACAGACTAGCGGGCCCGAAGATACGCAGTATTTT
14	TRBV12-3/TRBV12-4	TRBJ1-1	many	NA	CASSLQGRGTEAFF	TGTGCCAGCAGTTTACAGGGGCGGGGGACTGAAGCTTTCTTT
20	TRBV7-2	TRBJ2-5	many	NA	CASSLGFSGRAARIRETQYF	TGTGCCAGCAGCTTGGGGTTCTCTGGCAGGGCCGCAAGGATTAGAGAGACCCAGTACTTC
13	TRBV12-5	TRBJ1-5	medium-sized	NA	CASGLVISQPQHF	TGTGCTAGTGGTTTGGTTATAAGTCAGCCCCAGCATTTT
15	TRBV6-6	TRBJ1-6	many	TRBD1	CASSPKTGGNSPLHF	TGTGCCAGCAGCCCGAAGACAGGGGGAAATTCACCCCTCCACTTT
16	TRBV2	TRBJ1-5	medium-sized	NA	CASSDLWDGTNQPQHF	TGTGCCAGCAGTGACCTTTGGGACGGGACGAATCAGCCCCAGCATTTT
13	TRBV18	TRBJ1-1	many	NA	CASSPGGDLEAFF	TGTGCCAGCTCACCAGGAGGGGACCTAGAAGCTTTCTTT
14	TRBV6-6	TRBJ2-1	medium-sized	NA	CASSYSAGEGEQFF	TGTGCCAGCAGTTACTCCGCAGGGGAAGGTGAGCAGTTCTTC
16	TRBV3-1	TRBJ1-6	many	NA	CASSQGLGPEHSPLHF	TGTGCCAGCAGCCAAGGGTTAGGGCCTGAGCATTCACCCCTCCACTTT
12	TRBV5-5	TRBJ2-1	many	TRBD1	CASSPDRDEQFF	TGTGCCAGCAGCCCGGACAGGGATGAGCAGTTCTTC
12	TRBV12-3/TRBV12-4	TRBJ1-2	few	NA	CASAGSYYGYTF	TGTGCCAGTGCCGGAAGTTACTATGGCTACACCTTC
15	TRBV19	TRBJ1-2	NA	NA	CASSFLAVDGYGYTF	TGTGCCAGTAGTTTCTTGGCGGTGGACGGCTATGGCTACACCTTC
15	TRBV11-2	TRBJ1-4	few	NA	CASSQGWSPNEKLFF	TGTGCCAGCAGCCAGGGGTGGTCCCCGAATGAAAAACTGTTTTTT
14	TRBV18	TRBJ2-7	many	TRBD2	CASSPGGISYEQYF	TGTGCCAGCTCGCCGGGGGGTATCTCCTACGAGCAGTACTTC
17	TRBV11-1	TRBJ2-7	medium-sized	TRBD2	CASSLDVTGGPFYEQYF	TGTGCCAGCAGCTTAGACGTAACGGGGGGACCATTCTACGAGCAGTACTTC